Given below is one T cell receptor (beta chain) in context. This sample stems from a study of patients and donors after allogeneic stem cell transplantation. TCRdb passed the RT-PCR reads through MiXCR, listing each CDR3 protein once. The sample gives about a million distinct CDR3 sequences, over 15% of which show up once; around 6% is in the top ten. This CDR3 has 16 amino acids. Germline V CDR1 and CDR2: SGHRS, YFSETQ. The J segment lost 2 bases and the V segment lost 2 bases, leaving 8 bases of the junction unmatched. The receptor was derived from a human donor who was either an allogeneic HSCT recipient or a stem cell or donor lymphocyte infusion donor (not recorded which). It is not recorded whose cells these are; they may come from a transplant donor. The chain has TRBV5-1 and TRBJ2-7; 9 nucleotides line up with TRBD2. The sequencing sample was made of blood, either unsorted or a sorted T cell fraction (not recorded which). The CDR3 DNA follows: TGCGCCAGCAGCTTTTCGGTGGCGGGAGGGGCCTACGAGCAGTACTTC. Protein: CASSFSVAGGAYEQYF.